The subject of this entry is one T cell receptor beta chain. What this receptor recognizes is not known. No much larger clonotype is one base removed from it; base qualities were not supplied. These data come from a study of T cell responses to AZD1222 COVID-19 vaccine (dated by TCRdb to about 2021). Turning to the overall study: TCR sequencing covered roughly 230 trial participants: 200 to 220 given two doses of AZD1222 and around 25 given two doses of MenACWY control vaccine. Enrollment into the trials was organized by age into subgroups of 18-55, 56-69 and 70-plus years, and those subgroups contained about 160, 30 and 59 TCR-sequenced participants, respectively. Points the paper makes about the study in general: Epitopes outside the regions mutated in the B.1.351 and B.1.1.7 variants were reportedly recognized by nearly half of the unique spike-specific TCRs. Conclusions about previously exposed vaccinees were limited because only a handful of AZD1222 recipients were SARS-CoV-2 seropositive at baseline. A significant rise in spike-specific TCR breadth and depth was observed after two AZD1222 doses relative to day 0 and relative to MenACWY recipients. Participants were mostly white British, with more females than males. The authors suggested clonal diversity may have been underestimated. The whole spike protein was spanned by vaccine-associated CD4 TCRs, and dominant responses were seen in regions 160-218 and 743-854. The 56-69-year group was small, and its depth increase did not reach significance, likely because of low power. Because no samples from the day 14 peak response were available, repertoires could be characterized only after the peak T cell response.

The CDR3 regions of human TCRbeta chains were subjected to immunosequencing. The authors' analysis ran thus. Repertoire TCRs were matched against a reference library of SARS-CoV-2-specific TCRs generated with the MIRA antigen-specificity platform. Breadth meant the fraction of unique TCRs that were SARS-CoV-2-associated, whereas depth meant the fraction of total T cells that were SARS-CoV-2-associated. Each spike-specific TCR was assigned to its reactive spike region and to a CD4 or CD8 class using the MIRA data. Log10-transformed breadth and depth values were compared by one-way ANOVA with Sidak's multiple comparisons tests. TCRdb limited this immuneACCESS table to in-frame rearrangements with V and J called. A share of clones is missing; checked studies link under half to unresolved V genes, and the rest is unexplained. The V and J calls and clone size are taken from that table; D and trimming were inferred from the DNA. This sample comprises more than 85,000 clones, about 95% of them detected only once. 2.5% to 3.5% of the sample lies in the top ten.

Including cysteine and phenylalanine, the CDR3 has 13 amino acids. The CDR3 DNA has 39 bases and is translated from base 1. At the junction V is shortened by 3 bases and J by 4 bases, with 7 bases in between. This sample's time point label indicates: about 28 days (+/-7) after the second vaccine dose. AZD1222 recipients given second doses at about 4 weeks or at about 12 weeks were pooled, since spike-specific TCR depth and breadth were not found to differ between the two schedules. The vaccinee samples were drawn from two UK trials, COV001 and COV002, one of which was a single-blind randomized controlled phase 2/3 trial testing AZD1222 (ChAdOx1 nCoV-19) in healthy adults. For TCRbeta chain sequencing, PBMC samples were collected from trial participants at day 0 and at day 28 after the second dose.

The source was peripheral blood, collected 28 days after the second AZD1222 dose. This TCR was sampled from an adult who received the AZD1222 COVID-19 vaccine. This sequence uses TRBV12-3 or TRBV12-4 and TRBJ2-1, with the D segment identity uncertain. The CDR3 region has the sequence CASSLEEYNEQFF. The DNA sequence follows: TGTGCCAGCAGTTTGGAAGAGTACAATGAGCAGTTCTTC.